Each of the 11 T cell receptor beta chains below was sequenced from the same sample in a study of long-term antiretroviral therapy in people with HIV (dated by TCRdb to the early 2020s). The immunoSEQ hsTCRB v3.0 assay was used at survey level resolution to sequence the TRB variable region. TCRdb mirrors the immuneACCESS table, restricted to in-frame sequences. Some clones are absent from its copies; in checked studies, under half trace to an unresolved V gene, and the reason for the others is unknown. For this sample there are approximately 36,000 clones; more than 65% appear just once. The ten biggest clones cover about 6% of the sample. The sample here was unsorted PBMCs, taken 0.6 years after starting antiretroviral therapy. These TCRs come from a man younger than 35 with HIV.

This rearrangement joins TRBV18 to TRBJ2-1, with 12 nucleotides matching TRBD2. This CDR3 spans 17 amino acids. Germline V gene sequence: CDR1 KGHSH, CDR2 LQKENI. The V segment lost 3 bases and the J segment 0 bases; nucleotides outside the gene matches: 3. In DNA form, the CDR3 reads TGTGCCAGCTCACCCGGACTAGCGGGGTTCTCCTACAATGAGCAGTTCTTC. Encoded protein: CASSPGLAGFSYNEQFF.

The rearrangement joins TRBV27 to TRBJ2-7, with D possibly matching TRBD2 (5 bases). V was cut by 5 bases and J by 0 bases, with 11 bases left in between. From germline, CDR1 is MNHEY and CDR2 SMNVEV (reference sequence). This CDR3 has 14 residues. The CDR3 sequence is CASSAHGSSYEQYF. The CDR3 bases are TGTGCCAGCAGTGCGCATGGGAGCTCCTACGAGCAGTACTTC.

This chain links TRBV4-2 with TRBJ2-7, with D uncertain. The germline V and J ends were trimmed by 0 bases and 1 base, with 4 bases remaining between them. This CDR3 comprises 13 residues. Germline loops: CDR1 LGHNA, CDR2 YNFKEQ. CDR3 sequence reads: CASSQDSSYEQYF. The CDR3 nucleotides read TGTGCCAGCAGCCAAGATTCGTCCTACGAGCAGTACTTC.

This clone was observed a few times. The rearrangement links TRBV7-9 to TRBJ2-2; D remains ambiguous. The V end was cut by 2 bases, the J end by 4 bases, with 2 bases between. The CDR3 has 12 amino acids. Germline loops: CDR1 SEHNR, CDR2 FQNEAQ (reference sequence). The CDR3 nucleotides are TGTGCCAGCAGCTTATCCACCGGGGAGCTGTTTTTT. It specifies CASSLSTGELFF.

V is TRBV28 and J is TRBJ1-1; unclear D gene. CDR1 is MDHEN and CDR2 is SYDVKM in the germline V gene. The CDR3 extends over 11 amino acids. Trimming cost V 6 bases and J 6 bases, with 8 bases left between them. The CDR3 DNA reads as TGTGCCAGCAGGTGGCGAGCTGAAGCTTTCTTT. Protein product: CASRWRAEAFF.

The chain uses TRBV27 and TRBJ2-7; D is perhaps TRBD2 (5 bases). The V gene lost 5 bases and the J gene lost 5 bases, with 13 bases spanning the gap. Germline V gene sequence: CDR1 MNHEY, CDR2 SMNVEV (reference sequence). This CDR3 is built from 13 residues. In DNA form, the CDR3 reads TGTGCCAGCAGTGGACTTGACTGGAACGAGCAGTACTTC. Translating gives CASSGLDWNEQYF.

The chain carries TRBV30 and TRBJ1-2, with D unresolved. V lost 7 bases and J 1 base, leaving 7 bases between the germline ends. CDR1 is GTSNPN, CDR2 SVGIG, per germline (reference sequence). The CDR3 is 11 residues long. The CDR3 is CASRINYGYTF. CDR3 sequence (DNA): TGTGCCTCCAGAATTAACTATGGCTACACCTTC.

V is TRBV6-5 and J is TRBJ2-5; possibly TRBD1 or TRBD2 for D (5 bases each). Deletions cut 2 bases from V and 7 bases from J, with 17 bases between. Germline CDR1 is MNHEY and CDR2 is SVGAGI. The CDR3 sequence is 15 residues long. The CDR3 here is CASSYAPGTAGTQYF. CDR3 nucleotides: TGTGCCAGCAGTTACGCTCCTGGGACCGCGGGGACCCAGTACTTC.

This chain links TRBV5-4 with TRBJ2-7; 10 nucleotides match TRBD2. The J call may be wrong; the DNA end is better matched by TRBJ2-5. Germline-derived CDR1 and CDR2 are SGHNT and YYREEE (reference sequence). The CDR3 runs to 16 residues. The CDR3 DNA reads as TGTGCCAGCAGCTTGGCTCTAGCGGGAGACCAAGAGACCCAGTACTTC. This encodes CASSLALAGDQETQYF.

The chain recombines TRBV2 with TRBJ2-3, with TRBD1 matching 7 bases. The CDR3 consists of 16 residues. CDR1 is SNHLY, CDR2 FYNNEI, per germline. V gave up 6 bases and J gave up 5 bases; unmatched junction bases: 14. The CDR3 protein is CASSLPRDRDLDTQYF. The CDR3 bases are TGTGCCAGCAGCCTCCCAAGAGACAGGGATCTAGATACGCAGTATTTT.

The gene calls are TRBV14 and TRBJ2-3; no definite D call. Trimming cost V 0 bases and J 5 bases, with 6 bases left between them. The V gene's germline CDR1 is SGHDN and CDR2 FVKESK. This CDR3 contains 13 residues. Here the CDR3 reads CASSQDPRDTQYF. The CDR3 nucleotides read TGTGCCAGCAGCCAAGATCCAAGAGATACGCAGTATTTT.